The source of this T cell receptor (beta chain) is a study of beta chain features in type 1 diabetes. In all sorted populations, purity surpassed 95%. V shed 1 base and J shed 1 base, with 8 bases lying between them. Looked up from germline, CDR1 is SNHLY and CDR2 is FYNNEI. This CDR3 is 15 amino acids long. Overall study findings and caveats: Patients with Type 1 diabetes showed moderately but significantly shorter TCRB CDR3s in all four CD4+ subsets. Individuals with type 1 diabetes displayed fewer insertions and more deletions at VDJ junctions.

Since all of the isolated RNA was reverse transcribed, expressed TCRB transcripts were what got sequenced. Measured with immunoSEQ multiplex PCR; TCRdb has only the in-frame clones, and not every one. The sample shows 300,000 to 350,000 clones, approximately 10% of them seen only once. As to this clone: Its specificity is not known.

The chain has TRBV2 and TRBJ2-4, with D perhaps matching TRBD2 (5 bases). This receptor was obtained from a man aged 25-40 years with type 1 diabetes. Material for sequencing was central memory CD4+ T cells from blood. CDR3 in amino acids: CASSEEVAAKNIQYF. In nucleotides, the CDR3 is TGTGCCAGCAGTGAAGAAGTAGCGGCCAAAAACATTCAGTACTTC. Complete variable domain (other parts from reference TRBV2 and TRBJ2-4): EPEVTQTPSHQVTQMGQEVILRCVPISNHLYFYWYRQILGQKVEFLVSFYNNEISEKSEIFDDQFSVERPDGSNFTLKIRSTKLEDSAMYFCASSEEVAAKNIQYFGAGTRLSVL.